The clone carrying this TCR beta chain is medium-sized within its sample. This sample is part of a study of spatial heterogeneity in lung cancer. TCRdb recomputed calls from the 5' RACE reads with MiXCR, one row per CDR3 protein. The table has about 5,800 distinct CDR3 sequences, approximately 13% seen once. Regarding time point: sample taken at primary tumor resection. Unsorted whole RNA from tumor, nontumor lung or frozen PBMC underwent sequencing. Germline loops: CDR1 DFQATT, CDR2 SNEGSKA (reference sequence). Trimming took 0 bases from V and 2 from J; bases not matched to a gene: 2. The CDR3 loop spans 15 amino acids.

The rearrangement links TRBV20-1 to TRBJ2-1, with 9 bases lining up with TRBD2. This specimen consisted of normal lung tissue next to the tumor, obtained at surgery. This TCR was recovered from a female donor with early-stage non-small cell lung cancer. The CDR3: CSARDRGGAYNEQFF. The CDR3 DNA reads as TGCAGTGCTAGAGATCGCGGGGGGGCCTACAATGAGCAGTTCTTC.